A single T cell receptor (beta chain) is shown here with its context. The clone's antigen remains unknown. Base qualities are not provided; no much larger clone lies one nucleotide away. The library came from the immunoSEQ multiplex PCR assay. For the multiplex PCR, a mixture combining 60 forward primers for TCR Vbeta segments and 13 reverse primers for TCR Jbeta segments was used. The CDR3 region of rearranged TCR beta genes was amplified from genomic DNA with a multiplex PCR assay. The amplified TCR beta libraries were sequenced on the Illumina HiSeq System as 87-base-pair reads. In the authors' own workflow: In a later analysis, about 80 million unique TCR beta chains were counted across the 666 repertoires, and about 9.9 million of these chains were shared by at least two donors. Raw reads were error-corrected and collapsed into unique sequences with a nearest-neighbor algorithm that merged closely related sequences to remove PCR and sequencing errors. To assign V, D and J gene segments, CDR3 sequences were aligned to IMGT reference sequences. For a sequence to be retained, a match of at least six nucleotides to both a V gene segment and a J gene segment was required. A rearrangement counted as productive if the CDR3 had no stop codons and remained in frame with V and J, and every other rearrangement counted as non-productive. Following IMGT convention, CDR3 was defined as the stretch from the second conserved V-encoded cysteine to the conserved J-encoded phenylalanine. In an earlier analysis of more than 550 of the donors, sequences lacking an unambiguous match to a single V gene segment were excluded. An earlier analysis of under 750 of the donors called V segments functional above 56.7% productive rearrangements and segregating when the between-donor standard deviation exceeded 5%. To diagnose cytomegalovirus status from the catalog of TCR beta chain sequences, a statistical classification framework was built. In a later analysis, V and J genes were assigned by comparing TCR nucleotide sequences against IMGT/GENE-DB human TR gene sequences. A later analysis assigned CDR3 sequences and most-parsimonious VDJ recombination scenarios with the TCRdist pipeline. In a later analysis, each TCR beta chain was defined by its CDR3 amino acid sequence together with its V-gene family, and reads lacking a unique V-gene family were excluded. As a way to deal with suspected cross-contamination and a sequencing artifact, a later analysis dropped hundreds of nucleotide sequences that were highly shared and had low generation probability. In a later analysis, a clonal expansion index for each public chain was calculated from normalized within-repertoire ranks of inferred template counts. Generation probabilities in a later analysis came from a VDJ recombination model fitted to out-of-frame rearrangements, and those results were checked against IGoR. Hypergeometric tests were used in a later analysis to score TCR-TCR, TCR-HLA and TCR-CMV co-occurrence, with a repertoire-size bias correction applied to the TCR pairs. False discovery rates were estimated in a later analysis by permuting HLA or CMV assignments 20 times. A later analysis grouped co-occurring TCRs with DBSCAN, adding TCRdist sequence similarity when clustering within HLA-allele-positive subsets. Repertoires with fewer than 30,000 or more than 120,000 public chains, plus five repertoires with anomalous nucleotide sharing, were excluded from co-occurrence clustering. Held by TCRdb, this immuneACCESS table contains in-frame sequences only and omits some clones. Under half of the omission traces to an unresolved V gene where checked; the cause of the rest is unknown. V, J and clone size were drawn from that table, and D and trimming were deduced from the DNA. Counted in this sample were 150,000 to 200,000 clones; more than 60% of them appeared once. Approximately 1.5% of the sample is taken by the ten largest.

The source of the sample is a study of cytomegalovirus exposure and HLA in healthy donors (dated by TCRdb to the late 2010s). Study-wide context: In an earlier analysis of roughly 500 of the donors, 250 to 350 Gb of sequence data and 120 million or so unique TCR beta sequences from roughly 180 million T cells were reported. A separate validation cohort of roughly 130 different subjects was used in addition to the 666-subject first cohort. Several DR-DQ haplotypes were treated as single units for association and clustering because of strong linkage in the cohort. In a later analysis, previously published TCR beta repertoires from about 640 donors were re-analyzed and high-resolution HLA genotyping was added so that TCR occurrence patterns could be studied. All discovery cohort repertoires had been generated using a single sequencing platform. Both class I and class II loci were covered by HLA typing, at four-digit resolution. In a later genetic analysis, genome-wide SNP genotypes for about 65% of the 666 donors were used, and that subset was treated as a discovery cohort. On average, roughly 240,000 unique TCR beta nucleotide sequences were sequenced per donor among about 400 genotyped donors of the cohort, with 15% to 20% of those sequences being non-productive. Rather than using new phenotypic data, the later analysis identified candidate immune exposures from TCR beta sequences and from how often those sequences occurred across donors. Donor age, sex, ethnicity and CMV serostatus were compiled together with the repertoire data. To decide whether each TCR beta V gene segment behaved as functional or pseudogenic, an earlier analysis of some 600 of the donors relied on high-throughput TCR beta sequencing. To predict cytomegalovirus infection status, the study combined high-throughput TCR immunosequencing, statistical association of individual TCRs with disease status, and machine learning. The T cell repertoires of several hundred subjects were profiled by immunosequencing and related to cytomegalovirus serostatus. Typing coverage differed by locus: A, B, C, DRB1 and DQB1 were typed in roughly 629-640 donors, DQA1 in about 560, DPA1 in some 610, and DPB1 in approximately 450. Of the roughly 400 genotyped donors, about 80% fell in the genetic ancestry cluster associated with self-reported Caucasian donors. An early release that covered fewer than 750 HLA-typed donors contained about 300 gigabases of sequencing data and 75 million to 100 million unique TCR sequences. The study aimed to test whether signatures of past pathogen exposure could be identified by cataloging public T cell receptors. The paper's findings and limits, for the study overall: Correlated functional status among segregating V segments might reflect linkage disequilibrium, but an unknown experimental factor could not be ruled out. In a later genetic analysis, fewer N-insertions in productive TCRs were reported among donors in an Asian-associated ancestry cluster than the approximately 670-donor mean. Immune exposure information for the cohort was limited to CMV serostatus. Most TCR sequences were observed very rarely across donors, whereas some public TCRs were present in many individuals. A cluster of highly shared sequence variants was judged likely to be a technical artifact of the sequencing pipeline. A later genetic analysis associated a missense DCLRE1C variant with V-gene and J-gene trimming of TCR beta chains, and an independent cohort replicated the association. Because HLA typing was unavailable for some donors at each locus, only the typed subset was used in association tests. A further reported finding was that TCR beta sequences accurately predicted the HLA-A and HLA-B alleles for most subjects in the first cohort. Specific HLA alleles were associated with over 15,000 TCR beta sequences at a false discovery rate of 0.05 in a later analysis. A later analysis found that TCR association rates varied across HLA loci, with DRB1 alleles showing the most associated TCRs and HLA-C alleles the fewest. Because counts were too low, seventeen rarely observed V segments, including chromosome 9 orphons, were left out of the earlier analysis of 500 to 650 of the donors. A later analysis found that HLA-associated TCR beta chains were more clonally expanded and had lower generation probabilities than equally common non-associated chains. An earlier analysis of 587 of the donors showed that most TCR beta V segments appeared in productive rearrangements either about 90% or about 30% of the time, which broadly matched IMGT annotations. This cohort had only TCR beta chains sequenced, and the lack of alpha or paired-chain data limited which features could be detected. In the study, about 150 TCR beta chains were listed as associated with cytomegalovirus. The classifier was reported to diagnose cytomegalovirus status with high specificity and sensitivity in both the original and validation cohorts. In vitro tests confirmed that three of the cytomegalovirus-associated TCR beta chains recognize cytomegalovirus antigens. Presence/absence analyses assumed roughly uniform sequencing depth across donors, an assumption that may not hold. Assigning TCR associations to individual alleles was difficult when HLA alleles, especially DR and DQ, strongly co-occurred. The 87-base-pair reads could not distinguish some IMGT-functional V segments, including TRBV6-2 and TRBV6-3, so those segments were excluded. In a later analysis, most CMV-associated TCR beta chains were found to appear HLA-restricted, with HLA associations seemingly driven largely by CMV exposure. It was suggested by the authors that the approach could potentially be generalized to other disease states and immunological phenotypes. According to a later analysis, parvovirus B19, influenza, CMV and Epstein-Barr virus appeared linked to several top co-occurrence clusters.

As encoded in the germline V gene, CDR1 is LGHNA while CDR2 is YSLEER. The germline V and J ends show losses of 0 bases and 4 bases respectively, and no gene match explains 13 bases of the junction. The CDR3 contains 18 residues, cysteine and phenylalanine counted. Solely the CDR3 DNA is kept, with 54 bases framed from the first base. The cohort comprised some 730 healthy bone marrow donors. At the time of sampling, all cohort members were nominally healthy, though unrecorded immune exposures were likely present. The donor was CMV seropositive and belonged to the group of about 290 seropositive cohort members. A peripheral blood sample was collected from each donor, and TCR beta sequencing was performed on peripheral blood mononuclear cells. Genomic DNA was extracted from the blood cell samples with the Qiagen DNeasy Blood Extraction Kit.

The sample comprised PBMCs. The sequence was collected from a woman aged 30 to 39 in good health and CMV-seropositive. This chain is built from TRBV4-3 and TRBJ2-7, with 9 central nucleotides matching TRBD2. The nucleotide sequence reads TGCGCCAGCAGCCAAGAAAGGGGGGGTAGCGGGAGTTCTTACGAGCAGTACTTC. Translation gives CASSQERGGSGSSYEQYF.